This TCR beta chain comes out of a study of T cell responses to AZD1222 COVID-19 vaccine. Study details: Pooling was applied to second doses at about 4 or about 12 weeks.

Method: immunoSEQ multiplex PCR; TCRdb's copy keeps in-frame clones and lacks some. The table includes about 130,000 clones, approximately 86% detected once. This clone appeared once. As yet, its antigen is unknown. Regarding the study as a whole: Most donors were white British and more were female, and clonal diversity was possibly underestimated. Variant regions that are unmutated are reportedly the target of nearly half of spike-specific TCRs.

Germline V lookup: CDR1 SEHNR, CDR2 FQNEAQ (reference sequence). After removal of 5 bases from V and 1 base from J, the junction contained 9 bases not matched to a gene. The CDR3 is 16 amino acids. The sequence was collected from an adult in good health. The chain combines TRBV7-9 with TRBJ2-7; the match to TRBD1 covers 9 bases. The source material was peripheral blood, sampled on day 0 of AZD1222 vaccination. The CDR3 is CASSGDRALKSYEQYF. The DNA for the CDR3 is TGTGCCAGCAGCGGGGACAGGGCCCTGAAATCCTACGAGCAGTACTTC.